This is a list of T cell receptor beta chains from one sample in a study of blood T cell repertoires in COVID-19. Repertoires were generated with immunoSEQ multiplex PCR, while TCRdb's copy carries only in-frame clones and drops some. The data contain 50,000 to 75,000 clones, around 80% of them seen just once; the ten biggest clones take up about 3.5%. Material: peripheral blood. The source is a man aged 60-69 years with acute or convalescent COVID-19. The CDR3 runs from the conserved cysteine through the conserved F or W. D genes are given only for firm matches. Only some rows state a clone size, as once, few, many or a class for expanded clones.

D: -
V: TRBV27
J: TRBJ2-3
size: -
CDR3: CASSFLADTQYF
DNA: TGTGCCAGCAGTTTCCTAGCAGATACGCAGTATTTT

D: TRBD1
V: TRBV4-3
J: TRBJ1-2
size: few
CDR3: CASSLWKGGPGYTF
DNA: TGCGCCAGCAGCCTTTGGAAAGGGGGCCCTGGCTACACCTTC

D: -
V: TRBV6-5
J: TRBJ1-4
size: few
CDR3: CASSYTTDSELFF
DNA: TGTGCCAGCAGTTACACGACAGACAGCGAACTGTTTTTT

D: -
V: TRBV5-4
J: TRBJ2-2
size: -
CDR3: CASSFPEGELFF
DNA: TGTGCCAGCAGCTTTCCTGAGGGGGAGCTGTTTTTT

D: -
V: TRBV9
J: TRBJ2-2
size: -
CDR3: CASSVGFSASSTGELFF
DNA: TGTGCCAGCAGCGTAGGTTTTAGCGCCTCGAGCACCGGGGAGCTGTTTTTT

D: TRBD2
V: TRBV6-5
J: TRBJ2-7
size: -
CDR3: CASSLNPWGGEQYF
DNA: TGTGCCAGCAGCCTAAATCCATGGGGGGGGGAGCAGTACTTC

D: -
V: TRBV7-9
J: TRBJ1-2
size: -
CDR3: CASSSGGYGYTF
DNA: TGTGCCAGCAGCTCCGGGGGCTATGGCTACACCTTC

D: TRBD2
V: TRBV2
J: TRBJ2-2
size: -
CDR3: CASIGERETGELFF
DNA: TGTGCCAGCATAGGGGAGCGGGAGACCGGGGAGCTGTTTTTT

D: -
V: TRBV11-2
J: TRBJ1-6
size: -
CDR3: CASSFGRGNSPLHF
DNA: TGTGCCAGCAGCTTCGGACGGGGGAATTCACCCCTCCACTTT

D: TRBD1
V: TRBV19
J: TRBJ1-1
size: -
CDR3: CASSKGQVYGDTEAFF
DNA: TGTGCCAGTAGTAAAGGACAGGTCTATGGGGACACTGAAGCTTTCTTT

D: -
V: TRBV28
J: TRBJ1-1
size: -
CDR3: CASSPGQLIGEAFF
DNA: TGTGCCAGCAGCCCTGGACAGTTGATCGGTGAAGCTTTCTTT

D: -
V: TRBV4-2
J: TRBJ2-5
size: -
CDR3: CASSQDEVSQYF
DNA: TGTGCCAGCAGCCAAGATGAGGTATCACAGTACTTC

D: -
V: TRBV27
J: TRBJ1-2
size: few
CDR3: CASSQFRDISFYGYTF
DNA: TGTGCCAGCAGTCAGTTCCGGGACATCTCCTTCTATGGCTACACCTTC

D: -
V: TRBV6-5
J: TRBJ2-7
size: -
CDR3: CASSYSPPGQYF
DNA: TGTGCCAGCAGTTACTCCCCCCCCGGGCAGTACTTC

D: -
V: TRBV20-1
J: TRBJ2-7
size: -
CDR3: CSAWTDYEQYF
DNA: TGCAGTGCTTGGACAGACTACGAGCAGTACTTC

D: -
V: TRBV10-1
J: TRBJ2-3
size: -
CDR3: CASSPFAGNTDTQYF
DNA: TGCGCCAGCAGTCCTTTCGCGGGAAACACAGATACGCAGTATTTT

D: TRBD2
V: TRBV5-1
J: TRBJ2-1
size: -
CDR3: CASSGDLRRTQTSGRDNEQFF
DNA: TGCGCCAGCAGCGGGGACTTGAGGAGAACTCAAACTAGCGGGAGGGACAATGAGCAGTTCTTC

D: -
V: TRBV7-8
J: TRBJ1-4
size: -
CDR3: CASSPTLGGGKLFF
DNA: TGTGCCAGCAGCCCAACCCTTGGGGGCGGAAAACTGTTTTTT

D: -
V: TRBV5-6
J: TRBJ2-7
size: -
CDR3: CASSFIQSYEQYF
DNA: TGTGCCAGCAGCTTCATCCAGTCCTACGAGCAGTACTTC

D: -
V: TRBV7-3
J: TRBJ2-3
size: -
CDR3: CASSLQGGTDTQYF
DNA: TGTGCCAGCAGCTTACAGGGCGGCACAGATACGCAGTATTTT

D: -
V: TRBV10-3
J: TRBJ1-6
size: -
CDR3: CAISGAPYNSPLHF
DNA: TGTGCCATCAGTGGGGCGCCCTATAATTCACCCCTCCACTTT

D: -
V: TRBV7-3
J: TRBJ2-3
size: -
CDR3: CASSFLSRRDTQYF
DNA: TGTGCCAGCAGCTTTTTATCTCGGAGAGATACGCAGTATTTT

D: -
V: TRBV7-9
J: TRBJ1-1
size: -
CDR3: CASRSSKNTEAFF
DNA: TGTGCCAGCAGGAGTAGCAAGAACACTGAAGCTTTCTTT

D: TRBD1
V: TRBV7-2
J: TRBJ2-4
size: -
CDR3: CASSLGQGNIQYF
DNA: TGTGCCAGCAGCTTGGGACAGGGAAACATTCAGTACTTC

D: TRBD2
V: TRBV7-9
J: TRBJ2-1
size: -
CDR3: CASSPPSGSLYNEQFF
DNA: TGTGCCAGCAGCCCCCCCAGCGGGAGTTTGTACAATGAGCAGTTCTTC

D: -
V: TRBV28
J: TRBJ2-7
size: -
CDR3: CASSLDRSSYEQYF
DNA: TGTGCCAGCAGTTTAGACAGGAGCTCCTACGAGCAGTACTTC

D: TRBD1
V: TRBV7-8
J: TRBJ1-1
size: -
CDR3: CASSLHRGARMNTEAFF
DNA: TGTGCCAGCAGCCTCCACAGGGGCGCCCGGATGAACACTGAAGCTTTCTTT

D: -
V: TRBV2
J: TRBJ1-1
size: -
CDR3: CASSEPRVHTEAFF
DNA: TGTGCCAGCAGTGAACCCAGGGTACACACTGAAGCTTTCTTT

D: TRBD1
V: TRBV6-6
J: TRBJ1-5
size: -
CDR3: CASSYWRTGKDQPQHF
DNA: TGTGCCAGCAGTTACTGGCGGACAGGGAAGGATCAGCCCCAGCATTTT

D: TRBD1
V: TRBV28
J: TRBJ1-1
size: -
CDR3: CASSGTGASYKAFF
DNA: TGTGCCAGCAGTGGGACAGGGGCTTCCTATAAAGCTTTCTTT

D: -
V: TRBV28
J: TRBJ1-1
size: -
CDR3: CASSYRVQNTEAFF
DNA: TGTGCCAGCAGCTACAGGGTTCAGAACACTGAAGCTTTCTTT

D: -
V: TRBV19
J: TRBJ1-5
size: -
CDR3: CASSIIRISQPQHF
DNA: TGTGCCAGTAGTATAATCAGAATTTCACAGCCCCAGCATTTT

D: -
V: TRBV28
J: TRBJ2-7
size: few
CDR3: CASSFWRRGPYEQYF
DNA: TGTGCCAGCAGTTTTTGGAGGAGAGGGCCCTACGAGCAGTACTTC

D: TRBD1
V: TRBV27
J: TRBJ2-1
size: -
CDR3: CASSADRWADEQFF
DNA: TGTGCCAGCAGTGCGGACAGGTGGGCCGATGAGCAGTTCTTC

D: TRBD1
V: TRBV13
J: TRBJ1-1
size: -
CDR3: CASSFGTGAEAFF
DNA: TGTGCCAGCAGCTTCGGGACAGGGGCAGAAGCTTTCTTT

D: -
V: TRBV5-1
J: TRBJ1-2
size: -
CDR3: CASSLAAGVNYGYTF
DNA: TGCGCCAGCAGCTTGGCAGCAGGGGTGAACTATGGCTACACCTTC

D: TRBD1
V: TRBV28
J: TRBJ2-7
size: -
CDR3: CASHAGTGLYEQYF
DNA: TGTGCCAGCCACGCCGGGACAGGCCTCTACGAGCAGTACTTC

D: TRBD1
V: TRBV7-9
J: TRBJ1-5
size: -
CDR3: CASSYTGTGGMEPQHF
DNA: TGTGCCAGCAGCTACACCGGGACAGGGGGTATGGAGCCCCAGCATTTT

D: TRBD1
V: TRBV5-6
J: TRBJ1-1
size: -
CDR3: CASSSPTGEAFF
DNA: TGTGCCAGCAGCTCACCGACAGGGGAAGCTTTCTTT

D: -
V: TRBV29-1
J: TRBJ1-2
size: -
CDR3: CSVESQGGGYTF
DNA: TGCAGCGTTGAATCTCAGGGCGGTGGCTACACCTTC